These 21 T cell receptor beta chains were all obtained from the same sample, sequenced in a study of blood T cell repertoires in COVID-19. The protocol was immunoSEQ multiplex PCR, while the TCRdb copy is restricted to in-frame clones and leaves out a portion. Of 150,000 to 200,000 clones listed, roughly 88% were seen once; the top ten hold about 2%. Material for sequencing was peripheral blood. The receptors were sampled from a man aged 18 to 30 with acute or convalescent COVID-19.

CDR3 sequence: CASSERDRGAPNSGNTIYF. Written as DNA, the CDR3 is TGTGCCAGCAGTGAAAGGGACAGGGGAGCCCCTAACTCTGGAAACACCATATATTTT. The V and J genes are TRBV2 and TRBJ1-3, with 10 bases lining up with TRBD1. The V and J ends lost 2 bases and 0 bases, in that order; junction bases with no gene match: 10. The germline V gene encodes CDR1 SNHLY and CDR2 FYNNEI. The CDR3 runs to 19 residues.

In its sample, this clone was seen once. This CDR3 reads CASRYILGGQETQYF. The CDR3 bases are TGTGCCAGCAGGTATATCCTGGGGGGCCAAGAGACCCAGTACTTC. This rearrangement joins TRBV6-6 to TRBJ2-5; D is perhaps TRBD2 (6 bases). The V gene's germline CDR1 is MNHNY and CDR2 SVGAGI (reference sequence). CDR3 length equals 15 residues. With 6 bases removed from V and 1 base from J, the gap between germline ends came to 15 bases.

This clone was seen a single time. The chain recombines TRBV18 with TRBJ2-1, with 12 bases matching TRBD2. CDR1 and CDR2 (germline): KGHSH, LQKENI. J lost 10 bases, V lost 4 bases, and 5 bases had no gene match. There are 14 residues in the CDR3. This CDR3 reads CASSQASGRGEQFF. The CDR3 region has the DNA TGTGCCAGCTCACAGGCTAGCGGGAGGGGCGAGCAGTTCTTC.

The V call is TRBV2, the J call TRBJ2-7; no definite D call. CDR1 SNHLY and CDR2 FYNNEI come from the germline V gene. CDR3 length: 11 amino acids. Trimming took 7 bases from V and 5 from J, leaving 9 bases between them. The CDR3 sequence is CASTPFDEQYF. In DNA, the CDR3 is TGTGCCAGCACCCCTTTCGACGAGCAGTACTTC.

This clone was counted once. The gene calls are TRBV20-1 and TRBJ2-7, with unresolved D. The V gene lost 5 bases and the J gene lost 2 bases, with 7 bases spanning the gap. The CDR3 contains 11 residues. Germline CDR1 reads DFQATT; CDR2 reads SNEGSKA (reference sequence). The CDR3 DNA follows: TGCAGTGCTCCCTCTGCCTACGAGCAGTACTTC. Translated: CSAPSAYEQYF.

CDR3 bases: TGTGCCACCAGCAGAGGATCCCAAAAAACCGGGGGCTACGAGCAGTACTTC. It encodes CATSRGSQKTGGYEQYF. The chain links TRBV15 to TRBJ2-7; D may be TRBD2 (6 bases). V was shortened by 1 base and J by 3 bases, with 19 bases between the two germline ends. Germline assignment: CDR1 LNHNV and CDR2 YYDKDF (reference sequence). The CDR3 runs to 17 residues.

V and J are TRBV2 and TRBJ1-5, with no clear D. The germline V and J ends were trimmed by 10 bases and 0 bases, with 16 bases remaining between them. CDR3 length equals 15 residues. In germline, CDR1 is SNHLY, CDR2 FYNNEI. CDR3 sequence (DNA): TGTGCCACCCGAGGGATAGCTTATAGCAATCAGCCCCAGCATTTT. As protein: CATRGIAYSNQPQHF.

The chain joins TRBV19 to TRBJ1-2, with 7 bases matching TRBD1. Germline assignment: CDR1 LNHDA and CDR2 SQIVND (reference sequence). CDR3 length equals 19 residues. V trimming: 6 bases; J trimming: 1 base; junction bases outside the gene matches: 20. The CDR3 DNA reads as TGTGCCAGTAGCTCCTTTACTGTTTCGACAGGGATGGGTAACTATGGCTACACCTTC. Translation: CASSSFTVSTGMGNYGYTF.

The chain carries TRBV6-5 and TRBJ1-5; 10 bases line up with TRBD1. Looked up from germline, CDR1 is MNHEY and CDR2 is SVGAGI. V trimming: 0 bases; J trimming: 7 bases; junction bases outside the gene matches: 3. The CDR3 covers 15 residues. CDR3 amino acids: CASSYSGTGDQPQHF. The CDR3 DNA sequence: TGTGCCAGCAGTTACTCGGGGACAGGGGACCAGCCCCAGCATTTT.

V usage is TRBV6-5 and J usage is TRBJ2-7, with D possibly TRBD1 on 5 matching bases. Trimming pared 7 bases from V and 3 bases from J, leaving 19 bases between. The CDR3 has 15 residues. Germline-derived CDR1 and CDR2 are MNHEY and SVGAGI. CDR3 sequence reads: CASTHAGHNFYEQYF. CDR3 sequence (DNA): TGTGCCAGCACCCACGCCGGACACAACTTCTACGAGCAGTACTTC.

J is TRBJ2-7 and V is TRBV7-9; the D gene is possibly TRBD1 (6 bases). V was clipped by 1 base and J by 6 bases, with 13 bases between them. Per germline, CDR1 SEHNR and CDR2 FQNEAQ (reference sequence). This CDR3 comprises 14 residues. The CDR3: CASSLVGTGSEQYF. CDR3 DNA sequence: TGTGCCAGCAGCTTAGTCGGAACAGGGTCCGAGCAGTACTTC.

The chain combines TRBV18 with TRBJ2-7, with TRBD2 matching 8 bases. V was pared by 3 bases and J by 2 bases, with 3 bases of the junction left unmatched. This CDR3 contains 14 residues. The germline V gene has CDR1 KGHSH and CDR2 LQKENI. This CDR3 is CASSPTSGAYEQYF. In nucleotides, the CDR3 is TGTGCCAGCTCACCTACTAGCGGCGCCTACGAGCAGTACTTC. The whole variable domain, filled in from reference TRBV18 and TRBJ2-7, reads NAGVMQNPRHLVRRRGQEARLRCSPMKGHSHVYWYRQLPEEGLKFMVYLQKENIIDESGMPKERFSAEFPKEGPSILRIQQVVRGDSAAYFCASSPTSGAYEQYFGPGTRLTVT.

The table lists this clone with a count of one. The chain employs TRBV6-5 and TRBJ2-1, with D maybe TRBD2 (5 bases). Germline CDR1 is MNHEY and CDR2 is SVGAGI. The CDR3 is 13 residues long. The ends were cut back, 5 bases at V and 4 bases at J, with 9 bases in the middle. The CDR3 spells CASSPGGYNEQFF. The CDR3 DNA reads as TGTGCCAGCAGTCCCGGAGGTTACAATGAGCAGTTCTTC.

A note on this clone: The sample has other DNA sequences that encode this CDR3 too. The chain couples TRBV5-6 to TRBJ1-5, with TRBD1 matching 10 bases. Trimming cost V 3 bases and J 4 bases; bases outside gene matches: 1. CDR1 is SGHDT, CDR2 YYEEEE, per germline. The length of the CDR3 is 14 residues. The CDR3, as DNA: TGTGCCAGCAGCTCGGGACAGGGGAATCAGCCCCAGCATTTT. This gives the protein CASSSGQGNQPQHF.

CDR3 loop: CASSISGVGLQETQYF. CDR3 sequence (DNA): TGTGCCAGTAGTATTTCAGGAGTAGGACTCCAAGAGACCCAGTACTTC. The J gene is TRBJ2-5, the V gene TRBV19; TRBD2 is a possible D gene (5 bases). Germline V CDR1 and CDR2: LNHDA, SQIVND (reference sequence). There are 16 residues in the CDR3. The V gene lost 3 bases and the J gene lost 1 base, with 15 bases spanning the gap.

This sequence joins TRBV5-8 and TRBJ2-5; TRBD2 matches 13 bases. Germline V lookup: CDR1 SGHTS, CDR2 YDEGEE. The trim removed 3 bases at V and 3 bases at J, leaving 5 bases unmatched. This CDR3 spans 16 amino acids. The CDR3 DNA reads TGTGCCAGCAGCTCTGGGACTAGCGGGGTAGAAGAGACCCAGTACTTC. It encodes CASSSGTSGVEETQYF.

The chain combines TRBV3-1 (or the pseudogene TRBV3-2) with TRBJ2-5, with D possibly being TRBD2 (7 bases). Germline CDR1 and CDR2: LGHDT and YNNKEL (reference sequence). CDR3 length: 15 residues. V was clipped by 7 bases and J by 0 bases, with 15 bases between them. CDR3 sequence (DNA): TGTGCCAGCACACAAGGGGGGGGAGACCAAGAGACCCAGTACTTC. It is translated as CASTQGGGDQETQYF.

The CDR3 loop is CASSLMLAGTSTDTQYF. The CDR3 DNA is TGTGCCAGCAGCTTGATGCTAGCGGGGACTAGCACAGATACGCAGTATTTT. The chain links TRBV5-4 to TRBJ2-3; 9 bases match TRBD2. After removal of 1 base from V and 0 bases from J, the junction contained 6 bases not matched to a gene. Germline V gives CDR1 SGHNT, CDR2 YYREEE (reference sequence). The CDR3 is 17 residues long.

This clone was detected only a few times. The V gene is TRBV2, the J gene TRBJ2-7, with 8 bases aligning to TRBD2. This CDR3 spans 15 amino acids. J lost 1 base, V lost 4 bases, and 6 bases had no gene match. CDR1 SNHLY and CDR2 FYNNEI come from the germline V gene. CDR3 in DNA: TGTGCCAGCAGTGGGCCAGCGGGAGCGTCCTACGAGCAGTACTTC. Protein product: CASSGPAGASYEQYF. The full variable domain, its missing parts supplied by reference TRBV2 and TRBJ2-7, is EPEVTQTPSHQVTQMGQEVILRCVPISNHLYFYWYRQILGQKVEFLVSFYNNEISEKSEIFDDQFSVERPDGSNFTLKIRSTKLEDSAMYFCASSGPAGASYEQYFGPGTRLTVT.

The rearrangement uses TRBV4-1 and TRBJ1-1; D remains ambiguous. This CDR3 spans 15 amino acids. Trimming took off 0 bases at V and 1 base at J, with 9 bases between the two ends. Germline lookup yields CDR1 MGHRA and CDR2 YSYEKL. The CDR3 loop reads CASSQDLSGNTEAFF. CDR3 in DNA: TGCGCCAGCAGCCAAGATCTCAGTGGGAACACTGAAGCTTTCTTT.

The V gene is TRBV28, the J gene TRBJ2-3; D gene ambiguous. V was pared by 2 bases and J by 4 bases, with 7 bases between. Germline values: CDR1 MDHEN, CDR2 SYDVKM. The CDR3 has 13 amino acids. The CDR3 coding sequence is TGTGCCAGCAGTTTAAGCGACCCAGATACGCAGTATTTT. This codes for CASSLSDPDTQYF.